This is a list of T cell receptor beta chains from one sample in a study of blood T cell repertoires in COVID-19. The repertoire was sequenced with immunoSEQ multiplex PCR; TCRdb's copy has only in-frame clones and lacks some. The top ten hold 16% of the sample, which has about 83,000 clones, about nine tenths seen once. Sequencing was done on a sample of peripheral blood. The receptors were gathered from a woman of 80 years or more with active or convalescent COVID-19. Each CDR3 is given with its conserved first and last residue. The D gene is left open where the match is weak. The listing skips clone size in some rows; elsewhere it reads once, few, many or a size class.

V gene	D gene	clone size	J gene	CDR3 length	CDR3 DNA	CDR3 protein
TRBV18	TRBD1	once	TRBJ1-6	15	TGTGCCAGCTCACCGACGGGACAGGGGAATTCACCCCTCCACTTT	CASSPTGQGNSPLHF
TRBV28	NA	NA	TRBJ1-4	13	TGTGCCAGCAGTTTGGCGGAGATAGAAAAACTGTTTTTT	CASSLAEIEKLFF
TRBV4-1	TRBD1	NA	TRBJ2-2	15	TGCGCCAGCAGCCGTCCCGGGACAGGGCCCGGGGAGCTGTTTTTT	CASSRPGTGPGELFF
TRBV19	NA	once	TRBJ2-7	13	TGTGCCAGTAGTAAGGGACAAACCTACGAGCAGTACTTC	CASSKGQTYEQYF
TRBV9	TRBD2	NA	TRBJ2-3	15	TGTGCCAGCAGCGTGCGGGGGGGCCGAGTAGATACGCAGTATTTT	CASSVRGGRVDTQYF
TRBV12-3/TRBV12-4	NA	NA	TRBJ2-3	13	TGTGCCAGCAGTTCTAGCGAGGGAGATACGCAGTATTTT	CASSSSEGDTQYF
TRBV12-5	NA	NA	TRBJ2-2	15	TGTGCTAGTGGTCTTGGGCAGGGTGACGGCGGGGAGCTGTTTTTT	CASGLGQGDGGELFF
TRBV6-2/TRBV6-3	NA	NA	TRBJ2-7	15	TGTGCCAGCAGTTACGGGGCAGTCCTGCCCTACGAGCAGTACTTC	CASSYGAVLPYEQYF
TRBV9	TRBD1	NA	TRBJ1-1	17	TGTGCCAGCAGCGTAGCTTTTGGGACAGCAATGAACACTGAAGCTTTCTTT	CASSVAFGTAMNTEAFF
TRBV6-5	TRBD2	NA	TRBJ2-1	15	TGTGCCAGCAGTACTAGCGGGGGGGCTAGGAATGAGCAGTTCTTC	CASSTSGGARNEQFF
TRBV19	NA	once	TRBJ2-5	15	TGTGCCAGTAGTAGGGAGTTACAGCTGGTTGAGACCCAGTACTTC	CASSRELQLVETQYF
TRBV29-1	NA	NA	TRBJ2-7	14	TGCAGCGTTGAAGACCCCACAGGGTACAACGAGCAGTACTTC	CSVEDPTGYNEQYF
TRBV5-1	NA	NA	TRBJ2-3	16	TGCGCCAGCAGCTTGGTGGGGGGATCGGGCACAGATACGCAGTATTTT	CASSLVGGSGTDTQYF
TRBV24-1	NA	once	TRBJ2-2	15	TGTGCCACCAGTTCCGGGCGGGGAAACACCGGGGAGCTGTTTTTT	CATSSGRGNTGELFF
TRBV7-9	TRBD2	once	TRBJ2-7	16	TGTGCCAGCAGCTCGGGAGGGACTAGCTTATTCTACGAGCAGTACTTC	CASSSGGTSLFYEQYF
TRBV4-3	NA	once	TRBJ1-2	15	TGCGCCAGCAGCCAAGATCCGTTTTCGAACTATGGCTACACCTTC	CASSQDPFSNYGYTF
TRBV4-1	NA	NA	TRBJ1-1	14	TGCGCCAGCAGCCCCACGGGGATGAACACTGAAGCTTTCTTT	CASSPTGMNTEAFF
TRBV19	NA	NA	TRBJ1-1	15	TGTGCCAGTAGTATTGCCCGGACAGCAAACACTGAAGCTTTCTTT	CASSIARTANTEAFF
TRBV28	NA	once	TRBJ1-1	11	TGTCAGACTTACTTGAACACTGAAGCTTTCTTT	CQTYLNTEAFF
TRBV27	NA	NA	TRBJ2-7	13	TGTGCCAGCAGTTTATCGATAAGACTCGAGCAGTACTTC	CASSLSIRLEQYF
TRBV3-1/TRBV3-2	NA	NA	TRBJ2-2	13	TGTGCCAGCAGCCAGACTAAGGCCGGGGAGCTGTTTTTT	CASSQTKAGELFF
TRBV30	NA	NA	TRBJ2-7	13	TGTGCCTGGAAATCAGGGACAATCTACGAGCAGTACTTC	CAWKSGTIYEQYF
TRBV5-4	NA	NA	TRBJ2-6	14	TGTGCCAGCAGCATTCTCTCTGGGGCCAACGTCCTGACTTTC	CASSILSGANVLTF
TRBV6-5	NA	NA	TRBJ1-5	12	TGTGCCAGCGGGGGGAGCAATCAGCCCCAGCATTTT	CASGGSNQPQHF
TRBV7-2	NA	NA	TRBJ2-5	16	TGTGCCAGCAGCTTAGGGGCAGGTATAACCAAGAAGACCCAGTACTTC	CASSLGAGITKKTQYF
TRBV28	NA	NA	TRBJ1-5	12	TGTGCCAGCAGTTTGAGGGGGCAGCCCCAGCATTTT	CASSLRGQPQHF
TRBV7-2	TRBD2	NA	TRBJ2-1	15	TGTGCCAGCAGCTTGGAGCGGGGGCTATACAATGAGCAGTTCTTC	CASSLERGLYNEQFF
TRBV28	TRBD1	NA	TRBJ2-5	16	TGTGCCAGCAGTTCCCTGACAGGGGTAGACCAAGAGACCCAGTACTTC	CASSSLTGVDQETQYF
TRBV9	NA	NA	TRBJ2-5	14	TGTGCCAGCAGCGTAGTTGCGGCGTCGGAGACCCAGTACTTC	CASSVVAASETQYF
TRBV6-6	NA	NA	TRBJ2-5	14	TGTGCCAGCAGTTCGCAGGGAAGGAAAGAGACCCAGTACTTC	CASSSQGRKETQYF
TRBV19	NA	NA	TRBJ1-5	15	TGTGCCAGTAGTATGTTAAGGGGGGGGTATCAGCCCCAGCATTTT	CASSMLRGGYQPQHF
TRBV28	NA	NA	TRBJ1-4	15	TGTGCCAGCAGTTTGGGGGGGAAAACTAATGAAAAACTGTTTTTT	CASSLGGKTNEKLFF
TRBV11-2	NA	once	TRBJ1-1	15	TGTGCCAGTACTTACCGGGACACTATGAACACTGAAGCTTTCTTT	CASTYRDTMNTEAFF
TRBV7-9	TRBD2	NA	TRBJ2-1	17	TGTGCCAGCAGCTTAGAACTAGCGGGGGGCGGTGGGAATGAGCAGTTCTTC	CASSLELAGGGGNEQFF
TRBV4-2	NA	NA	TRBJ1-3	15	TGTGCCAGCAGCCCATTTTGGACAGCTGGAAACACCATATATTTT	CASSPFWTAGNTIYF
TRBV7-6	NA	once	TRBJ1-6	14	TGTGCCAGCAGTGTGGCAGGCAATAATTCACCCCTCCACTTT	CASSVAGNNSPLHF
TRBV30	TRBD1	NA	TRBJ1-2	14	TGTGCCTGGAACCGACAGGGTCTCGACTATGGCTACACCTTC	CAWNRQGLDYGYTF
TRBV5-6	NA	NA	TRBJ1-2	15	TGTGCCAGCAGCTTGTTTGGGGGGGATAGGAGCGGCTACACCTTC	CASSLFGGDRSGYTF
TRBV19	NA	NA	TRBJ1-6	15	TGTGCCAGTAGCCCTTCCGGACAGACAGATTCACCCCTCCACTTT	CASSPSGQTDSPLHF
TRBV24-1	TRBD2	NA	TRBJ2-1	13	TGTGCCACCAGACAGACTAGCGGCAATGAGCAGTTCTTC	CATRQTSGNEQFF
TRBV28	NA	NA	TRBJ1-2	14	TGTGCCAGCAGTTTATATTCAGGGAAAGTCGGCTACACCTTC	CASSLYSGKVGYTF
TRBV6-2/TRBV6-3	NA	NA	TRBJ2-1	14	TGTGCCAGCAGTTATGCGGACAGATACAATGAGCAGTTCTTC	CASSYADRYNEQFF
TRBV6-6	NA	few	TRBJ1-4	16	TGTGCCAGCAGTTACTCCCCAGGGTGGCTAGGAGAAAAACTGTTTTTT	CASSYSPGWLGEKLFF
TRBV10-3	TRBD1	once	TRBJ1-4	16	TGTGCCATCAGTGAAGGATTGACAGGGGGCAGAGAAAAACTGTTTTTT	CAISEGLTGGREKLFF
TRBV3-1/TRBV3-2	TRBD2	NA	TRBJ2-3	16	TGTGCCAGCAGCCACTCTCCAGCGGGGGGGACCGATACGCAGTATTTT	CASSHSPAGGTDTQYF
TRBV28	TRBD1	once	TRBJ1-2	16	TGTGCCACTAGGACAGGGACATCCTGGGGATCATATGGCTACACCTTC	CATRTGTSWGSYGYTF
TRBV6-5	TRBD1	NA	TRBJ2-7	15	TGTGCCAGCAGTACGGGACAGGGGAAGGGGGTCGAGCAGTACTTC	CASSTGQGKGVEQYF
TRBV27	TRBD1	NA	TRBJ1-5	14	TGTGCCAGCAGGGGGACAGCGAGCAATCAGCCCCAGCATTTT	CASRGTASNQPQHF
TRBV30	NA	NA	TRBJ1-1	13	TGTGCCTGGAGTGTACGAAGGAGCACTGAAGCTTTCTTT	CAWSVRRSTEAFF
TRBV7-3	TRBD1	NA	TRBJ1-1	18	TGTGCCAGCAGCTCCCAGCCCCTGGGACAGTACATGAACACTGAAGCTTTCTTT	CASSSQPLGQYMNTEAFF
TRBV5-4	NA	NA	TRBJ2-3	14	TGTGCCAGCAGCTTGGGCAGGGCGGCGGATACGCAGTATTTT	CASSLGRAADTQYF
TRBV2	NA	NA	TRBJ2-1	14	TGTGCCAGCAGTTGGGGGGGCGGGTTGAATGAGCAGTTCTTC	CASSWGGGLNEQFF